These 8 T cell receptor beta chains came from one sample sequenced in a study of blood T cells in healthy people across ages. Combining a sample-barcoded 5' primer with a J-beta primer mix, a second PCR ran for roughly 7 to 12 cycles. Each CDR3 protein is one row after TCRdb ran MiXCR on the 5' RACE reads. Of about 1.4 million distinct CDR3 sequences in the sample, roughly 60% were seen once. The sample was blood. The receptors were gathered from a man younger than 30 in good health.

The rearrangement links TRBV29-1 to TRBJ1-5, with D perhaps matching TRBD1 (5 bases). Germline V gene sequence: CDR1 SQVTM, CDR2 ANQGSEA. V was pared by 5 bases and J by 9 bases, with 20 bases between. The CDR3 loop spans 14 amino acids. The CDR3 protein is CSVSSGGSSMPQHF. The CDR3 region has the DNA TGCAGCGTTTCTTCGGGGGGTTCCTCAATGCCCCAGCATTTT.

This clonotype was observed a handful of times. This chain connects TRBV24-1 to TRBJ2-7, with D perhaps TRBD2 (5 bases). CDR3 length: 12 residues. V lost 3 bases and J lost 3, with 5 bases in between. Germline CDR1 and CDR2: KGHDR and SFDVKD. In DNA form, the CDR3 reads TGTGCCACCAGTGATCGGGGCTACGAGCAGTACTTC. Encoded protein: CATSDRGYEQYF.

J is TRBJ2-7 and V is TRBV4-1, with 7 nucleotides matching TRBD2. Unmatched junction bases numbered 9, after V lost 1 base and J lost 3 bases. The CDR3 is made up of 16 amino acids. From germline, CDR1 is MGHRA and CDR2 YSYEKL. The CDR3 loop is CASSQAPGGVSYEQYF. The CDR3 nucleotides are TGCGCCAGCAGCCAAGCCCCGGGAGGAGTCAGCTACGAGCAGTACTTC.

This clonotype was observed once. This CDR3 is CSVRKGMNTEAFF. CDR3 in DNA: TGCAGCGTTCGTAAGGGTATGAACACTGAAGCTTTCTTT. V gene TRBV29-1 combines with J gene TRBJ1-1; no firm D call. The V gene lost 5 bases and the J gene lost 0 bases, with 10 bases spanning the gap. The CDR3 spans 13 residues. CDR1 SQVTM and CDR2 ANQGSEA come from the germline V gene.

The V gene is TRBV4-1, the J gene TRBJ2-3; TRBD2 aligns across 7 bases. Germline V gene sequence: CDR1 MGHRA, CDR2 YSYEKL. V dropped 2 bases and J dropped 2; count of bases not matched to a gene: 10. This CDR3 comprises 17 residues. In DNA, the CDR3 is TGCGCCAGCAGCCAAATGAGTGAGCGGGACTACACAGATACGCAGTATTTT. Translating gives CASSQMSERDYTDTQYF.

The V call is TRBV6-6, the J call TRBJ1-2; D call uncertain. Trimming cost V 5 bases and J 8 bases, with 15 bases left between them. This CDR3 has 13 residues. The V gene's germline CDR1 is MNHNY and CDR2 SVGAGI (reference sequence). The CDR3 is CASSQIPQTGYTF. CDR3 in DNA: TGTGCCAGCAGTCAAATTCCCCAGACAGGCTACACCTTC.

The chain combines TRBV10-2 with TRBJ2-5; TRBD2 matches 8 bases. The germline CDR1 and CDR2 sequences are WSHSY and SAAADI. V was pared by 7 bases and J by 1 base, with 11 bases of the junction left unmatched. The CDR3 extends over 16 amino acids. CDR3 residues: CASKDSFLAGQETQYF. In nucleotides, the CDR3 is TGCGCCAGCAAAGACAGTTTTCTAGCGGGCCAAGAGACCCAGTACTTC.

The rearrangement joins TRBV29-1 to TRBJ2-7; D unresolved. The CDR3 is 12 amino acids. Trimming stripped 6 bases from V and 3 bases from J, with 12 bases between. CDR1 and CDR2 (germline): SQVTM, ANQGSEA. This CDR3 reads CSVGAPYYEQYF. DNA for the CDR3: TGCAGCGTGGGTGCCCCCTACTACGAGCAGTACTTC.